The rows below give T cell receptor beta chains drawn from one sample of a study of early T cells in non-severe SARS-CoV-2 infection. TCRdb used MiXCR to reprocess the 5' RACE reads, holding one entry per CDR3 protein. Of roughly 68,000 distinct CDR3 sequences listed, 4.9% were seen once; the top ten hold 4.9%. The material sequenced was whole blood. The source of these receptors is an adult who was a healthcare worker with PCR-confirmed SARS-CoV-2 infection or an uninfected control (not recorded which). The CDR3 runs from the conserved cysteine through the conserved F or W. The order of the fields is J gene, V gene, CDR3 protein.

j_gene: TRBJ1-5
v_gene: TRBV25-1
CDR3aa: CASSEFDRYYSNQPQHF

j_gene: TRBJ2-7
v_gene: TRBV20-1
CDR3aa: CSAPLMTSGTGEQYF

j_gene: TRBJ2-3
v_gene: TRBV4-3
CDR3aa: CASSQDRIGLTDTQYF

j_gene: TRBJ2-7
v_gene: TRBV24-1
CDR3aa: CATSDPAGGAYEQYF

j_gene: TRBJ2-3
v_gene: TRBV20-1
CDR3aa: CSAGGQADTQYF

j_gene: TRBJ2-3
v_gene: TRBV9
CDR3aa: CASSLLTSGDTQYF

j_gene: TRBJ1-2
v_gene: TRBV10-3
CDR3aa: CAISVGQEIGYTF

j_gene: TRBJ2-6
v_gene: TRBV2
CDR3aa: CASGANSGANVLTF

j_gene: TRBJ1-6
v_gene: TRBV7-9
CDR3aa: CASSMGQGNSPLHF

j_gene: TRBJ1-4
v_gene: TRBV5-1
CDR3aa: CASSQWQRGVGEKLFF

j_gene: TRBJ2-7
v_gene: TRBV19
CDR3aa: CASSIGQGYEQYF

j_gene: TRBJ1-5
v_gene: TRBV9
CDR3aa: CASSAEQGNQPQHF

j_gene: TRBJ2-1
v_gene: TRBV7-9
CDR3aa: CASTLGGRAYNEQFF

j_gene: TRBJ1-2
v_gene: TRBV11-2
CDR3aa: CASSSGRLGEYGYTF

j_gene: TRBJ1-4
v_gene: TRBV7-9
CDR3aa: CASSFGQGGEKLFF

j_gene: TRBJ2-5
v_gene: TRBV29-1
CDR3aa: CSVRTGGETQYF

j_gene: TRBJ2-7
v_gene: TRBV6-1
CDR3aa: CASSEGLAGSYEQYF

j_gene: TRBJ1-2
v_gene: TRBV7-9
CDR3aa: CASSSSRGGYTF

j_gene: TRBJ2-3
v_gene: TRBV12-2
CDR3aa: CASRLVPSGRAVVADTQYF

j_gene: TRBJ1-3
v_gene: TRBV29-1
CDR3aa: CSVVDVGNTIYF

j_gene: TRBJ2-5
v_gene: TRBV4-3
CDR3aa: CASSQAPGREVETQYF

j_gene: TRBJ1-1
v_gene: TRBV30
CDR3aa: CAWRRGKAFF

j_gene: TRBJ2-1
v_gene: TRBV7-9
CDR3aa: CASSRTSALSYNEQFF